The clone carrying this T cell receptor (beta chain) was counted only a few times. Its antigen is not identified. One junction end disagrees with the germline gene, perhaps due to a read error. The data derive from a study of T cells in Graves' hyperthyroidism and ophthalmopathy. Study in general: Initial diagnosis, before any treatment, was when peripheral blood was collected.

Germline CDR1 SGHAT, CDR2 FQDESV (reference sequence). This CDR3 is built from 17 residues. It was RNA transcripts that yielded the amplified TCR beta CDR3 regions. RT-PCR in the first round (using the HTBI primer set) targeted the TCR CDR3. TCRdb processed the multiplex PCR reads anew with MiXCR; each CDR3 protein has one entry. The sample has 450,000 to 550,000 distinct CDR3 sequences; roughly 24% are singletons. Findings of the study overall: Within blood appeared most thyroid clonotypes that had expanded above 0.001. Separating ophthalmopathy from stable hyperthyroidism was achieved by a 13 V-J model.

Inclusion characteristics of ophthalmopathy patients comprised a Clinical Activity Score of at least 3, a NOSPECS grade of at least 4, and duration under 3 months. V and J are TRBV11-1 and TRBJ1-1, with 10 nucleotides matching TRBD1. The receptor's source is a woman aged 25 to 39 with Graves' ophthalmopathy. The sequenced sample was blood. The CDR3 DNA sequence: TGTGCCAGCAGCCGGGACAGGGGCCTCTTTATGAACACTGCAGCTTTCTTT. This gives the protein CASSRDRGLFMNTAAFF.